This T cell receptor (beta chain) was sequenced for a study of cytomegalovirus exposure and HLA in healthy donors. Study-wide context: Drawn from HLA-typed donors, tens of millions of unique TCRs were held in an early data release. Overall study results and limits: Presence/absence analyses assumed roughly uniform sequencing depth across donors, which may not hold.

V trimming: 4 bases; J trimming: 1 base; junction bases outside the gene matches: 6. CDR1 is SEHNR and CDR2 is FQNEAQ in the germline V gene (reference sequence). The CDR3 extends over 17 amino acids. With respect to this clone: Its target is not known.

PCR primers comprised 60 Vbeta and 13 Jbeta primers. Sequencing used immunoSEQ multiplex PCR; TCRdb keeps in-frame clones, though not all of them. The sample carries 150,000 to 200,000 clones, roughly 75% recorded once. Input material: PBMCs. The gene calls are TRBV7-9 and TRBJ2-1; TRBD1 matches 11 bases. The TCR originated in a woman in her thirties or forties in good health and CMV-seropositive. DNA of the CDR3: TGTGCCAGCAGCTGGGGACAGGGGGGGACTTCCTACAATGAGCAGTTCTTC. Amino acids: CASSWGQGGTSYNEQFF. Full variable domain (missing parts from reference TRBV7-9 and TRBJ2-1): DTGVSQNPRHKITKRGQNVTFRCDPISEHNRLYWYRQTLGQGPEFLTYFQNEAQLEKSRLLSDRFSAERPKGSFSTLEIQRTEQGDSAMYLCASSWGQGGTSYNEQFFGPGTRLTVL.